A selection of T cell receptor beta chains follows, all from one sample in a study of shared clonotypes between healthy human individuals. Repertoires were generated with immunoSEQ multiplex PCR, while TCRdb's copy carries only in-frame clones and drops some. The sample lists more than 2,000,000 clones, 85% to 95% occurring once. What was sequenced was naive CD4+ T cells from PBMCs. These receptors all come from a man in his late teens or twenties in good health. Some clones in this sample may be carry-over from other donors' samples. Both conserved end residues are part of each CDR3.

V gene: TRBV4-3
J gene: TRBJ2-7
CDR3 protein: CASSQDLITGQYF

V gene: TRBV28
J gene: TRBJ2-7
CDR3 protein: CASSFMPTGFYEQYF

V gene: TRBV5-1
J gene: TRBJ2-5
CDR3 protein: CASSSGTGGETQYF

V gene: TRBV5-4
J gene: TRBJ2-5
CDR3 protein: CASSWDGLAGGLVETQYF

V gene: TRBV13
J gene: TRBJ1-2
CDR3 protein: CASSPAGSYGYTF

V gene: TRBV30
J gene: TRBJ2-5
CDR3 protein: CAWKPTGLVQETQYF

V gene: TRBV7-8
J gene: TRBJ1-1
CDR3 protein: CASSLGTHTEAFF

V gene: TRBV5-5
J gene: TRBJ1-1
CDR3 protein: CASSPRAANTEAFF

V gene: TRBV7-2
J gene: TRBJ2-7
CDR3 protein: CASSSGLAWVEQYF

V gene: TRBV4-3
J gene: TRBJ2-7
CDR3 protein: CASSQRLTSGSGFYEQYF

V gene: TRBV5-1
J gene: TRBJ1-5
CDR3 protein: CASSVTGGLGQPQHF

V gene: TRBV27
J gene: TRBJ1-2
CDR3 protein: CASSGNTGGLGGYTF

V gene: TRBV28
J gene: TRBJ1-2
CDR3 protein: CASSPRPGGYGYTF

V gene: TRBV29-1
J gene: -
CDR3 protein: CSAGTARYEQYF

V gene: TRBV6-5
J gene: TRBJ2-7
CDR3 protein: CASSYSIQGIYEQYF

V gene: TRBV5-1
J gene: TRBJ2-7
CDR3 protein: CASSLPDRAVDEQYF

V gene: TRBV10-1
J gene: TRBJ1-1
CDR3 protein: CASSGQGANTEAFF

V gene: TRBV25-1
J gene: TRBJ1-1
CDR3 protein: CASSDGGTHTEAFF

V gene: TRBV11-2
J gene: TRBJ2-6
CDR3 protein: CASGPRTGANVLTF

V gene: TRBV28
J gene: TRBJ1-4
CDR3 protein: CASTTRGIEKLFF

V gene: TRBV27
J gene: TRBJ1-5
CDR3 protein: CASSWGYGNQPQHF

V gene: TRBV7-3
J gene: TRBJ2-2
CDR3 protein: CASSRAGASPGELFF

V gene: TRBV7-6
J gene: TRBJ1-5
CDR3 protein: CASSLDAGQDYWGSNQPQHF

V gene: TRBV7-6
J gene: TRBJ2-2
CDR3 protein: CASSLGLAGAAGELFF

V gene: TRBV9
J gene: TRBJ2-1
CDR3 protein: CASNPTPGLAAEQFF

V gene: TRBV7-9
J gene: TRBJ2-3
CDR3 protein: CASSLPIAAATQYF

V gene: TRBV7-8
J gene: TRBJ2-4
CDR3 protein: CASSLARTPLGGIQYF

V gene: TRBV27
J gene: TRBJ1-4
CDR3 protein: CASSTWDEKLFF

V gene: TRBV28
J gene: TRBJ2-1
CDR3 protein: CASSSPEGVGNEQFF

V gene: TRBV28
J gene: TRBJ2-6
CDR3 protein: CASSLHPGGGSGANVLTF

V gene: TRBV7-2
J gene: TRBJ2-2
CDR3 protein: CASRTWGELFF

V gene: TRBV7-2
J gene: TRBJ1-2
CDR3 protein: CASSLGIGYTF

V gene: TRBV7-8
J gene: TRBJ2-1
CDR3 protein: CASSFGGFRDNEQFF

V gene: TRBV27
J gene: TRBJ2-7
CDR3 protein: CASSRSGQSYEQYF

V gene: TRBV7-8
J gene: TRBJ2-5
CDR3 protein: CASSGASGAQETQYF

V gene: TRBV28
J gene: TRBJ1-1
CDR3 protein: CASKRPGDDEAFF

V gene: TRBV4-3
J gene: TRBJ1-2
CDR3 protein: CASSQDLLAGYTF

V gene: TRBV19
J gene: TRBJ2-3
CDR3 protein: CASTPTVVIITDTQYF

V gene: TRBV18
J gene: TRBJ2-3
CDR3 protein: CASSPPSRDTQYF

V gene: TRBV6-1
J gene: TRBJ1-5
CDR3 protein: CASSEARAFKPQHF

V gene: TRBV11-1
J gene: TRBJ2-6
CDR3 protein: CASSPEQGAAGANVLTF

V gene: TRBV13
J gene: TRBJ2-7
CDR3 protein: CASSRTPGGQYF

V gene: TRBV7-2
J gene: TRBJ1-2
CDR3 protein: CASSLDRDYGYTF

V gene: TRBV19
J gene: TRBJ2-7
CDR3 protein: CATGQGGAYEQYF

V gene: TRBV28
J gene: TRBJ2-2
CDR3 protein: CASSLGGILVDGELFF

V gene: TRBV25-1
J gene: TRBJ1-1
CDR3 protein: CASSESGRGHTEAFF

V gene: TRBV11-2
J gene: TRBJ2-7
CDR3 protein: CASSLDGYEQYF

V gene: TRBV11-2
J gene: TRBJ1-1
CDR3 protein: CASSFRRQNTEAFF

V gene: TRBV6-5
J gene: TRBJ2-3
CDR3 protein: CASRLAGGPEDTQYF

V gene: TRBV5-1
J gene: TRBJ2-7
CDR3 protein: CASSPTGLLSSYEQYF

V gene: TRBV4-3
J gene: TRBJ1-4
CDR3 protein: CASSQEPDRGEKLFF

V gene: TRBV28
J gene: TRBJ2-3
CDR3 protein: CASSLRGGSTDTQYF

V gene: TRBV5-1
J gene: TRBJ2-7
CDR3 protein: CASSAQLAGGPGEQYF

V gene: TRBV11-2
J gene: TRBJ1-1
CDR3 protein: CASSLGRGDRANTEAFF

V gene: TRBV11-3
J gene: TRBJ2-7
CDR3 protein: CASSDGHLVAEQYF